One sample yielded the 10 T cell receptor beta chains listed below, sequenced in a study of Graves' ophthalmopathy and Graves' hyperthyroidism. The authors amplified TCR beta CDR3 regions from RNA transcripts. Second-round multiplex PCR came after a first-round RT-PCR that employed HTBI primers. TCRdb re-derived calls from the multiplex PCR reads in MiXCR, one entry per CDR3 protein. Found here are under 250,000 distinct CDR3 sequences, about 22% of them singletons; the top ten hold around two fifths. The sample comprised peripheral blood. The receptors come from a woman aged 45-65 years with Graves' ophthalmopathy.

The CDR3 loop reads CASSFQRYNTGELFF. CDR3 DNA sequence: TGTGCCAGCAGCTTCCAGCGGTACAACACCGGGGAGCTGTTTTTT. V and J are TRBV7-8 and TRBJ2-2, with a weak D call TRBD2 (5 bases). The CDR3 covers 15 residues. From germline, CDR1 is SGHVS and CDR2 FQNEAQ. Trimming left V 3 bases short and J 2 bases short, with 10 bases between. Full variable domain (remainder filled in from reference TRBV7-8 and TRBJ2-2): GAGVSQSPRYKVAKRGQDVALRCDPISGHVSLFWYQQALGQGPEFLTYFQNEAQLDKSGLPSDRFFAERPEGSVSTLKIQRTQQEDSAVYLCASSFQRYNTGELFFGEGSRLTVL.

This sequence joins TRBV6-4 and TRBJ1-6; D is uncertain. V lost 4 bases to trimming and J lost 2 bases, with 6 bases between them. CDR3 length: 14 amino acids. The germline CDR1 and CDR2 sequences are MRHNA and SNTAGT. DNA of the CDR3: TGTGCCAGCAGTGGAATAGCCTATAATTCACCCCTCCACTTT. Amino acid sequence: CASSGIAYNSPLHF.

The V gene is TRBV11-2, the J gene TRBJ2-7, with 11 bases lining up with TRBD1. The CDR3 loop spans 14 amino acids. With V trimmed by 4 bases and J by 3 bases, 2 bases remained unmatched. Germline V CDR1 and CDR2: SGHAT, FQNNGV. In nucleotides, the CDR3 is TGTGCCAGCAGCTACGGGACAGGGGGCTACGAGCAGTACTTC. It is translated as CASSYGTGGYEQYF. The variable domain in full, completed from reference TRBV11-2 and TRBJ2-7, reads EAGVAQSPRYKIIEKRQSVAFWCNPISGHATLYWYQQILGQGPKLLIQFQNNGVVDDSQLPKDRFSAERLKGVDSTLKIQPAKLEDSAVYLCASSYGTGGYEQYFGPGTRLTVT.

This clonotype occurred many times. The V call is TRBV2, the J call TRBJ2-7, with D maybe TRBD2 (6 bases). V lost 7 bases and J 0 bases, leaving 22 bases between the germline ends. The germline V gene encodes CDR1 SNHLY and CDR2 FYNNEI. This CDR3 contains 17 residues. CDR3 in DNA: TGTGCCAGCACGTTAAGGGGCGCTGGGAGGAGCTCCTACGAGCAGTACTTC. This sequence encodes CASTLRGAGRSSYEQYF.

This clonotype was seen at least ten times. The rearrangement uses TRBV27 and TRBJ1-2; TRBD1 matches at 12 bases. Germline CDR1 reads MNHEY; CDR2 reads SMNVEV (reference sequence). J was trimmed by 3 bases and V by 4 bases; bases with no gene match: 6. The CDR3 runs to 16 residues. The CDR3 spells CASSSPGTGGDYGYTF. For the CDR3, the DNA is TGTGCCAGCAGTTCCCCCGGGACAGGGGGCGACTATGGCTACACCTTC.

This clonotype appeared a few times. This may come from a read error, since a much larger clone is one base off. The J gene is TRBJ1-5, the V gene TRBV19; 7 nucleotides align to TRBD1. The germline CDR1 and CDR2 sequences are LNHDA and SQIVND (reference sequence). This CDR3 contains 16 residues. This CDR3 reads CVSRTGDRASNQPQHF. The CDR3, as DNA: TGTGTCAGTAGAACGGGCGACAGGGCATCTAATCAGCCCCAGCATTTT.

The genes are TRBV6-5 and TRBJ1-1; D not certain. Trimming removed 5 bases at V and 0 bases at J, with 13 bases between. CDR3 length equals 15 residues. The germline gives CDR1 MNHEY, CDR2 SVGAGI. CDR3 in DNA: TGTGCCAGCAGTCACAACTTAGAAATGAACACTGAAGCTTTCTTT. Encoded protein: CASSHNLEMNTEAFF.

In this sample, this clonotype turned up many times. The chain links TRBV19 to TRBJ2-7; the D is unclear. V was pared by 1 base and J by 3 bases, with 7 bases between. CDR3 length equals 13 residues. Per germline, CDR1 LNHDA and CDR2 SQIVND (reference sequence). This CDR3 is CASSIGTDYEQYF. As DNA, the CDR3 is TGTGCCAGTAGTATAGGAACAGACTACGAGCAGTACTTC.

This clonotype has at least ten counts. This chain joins TRBV7-9 and TRBJ2-1, with a weak D call TRBD1 (6 bases). CDR3 length: 15 amino acids. Looked up from germline, CDR1 is SEHNR and CDR2 is FQNEAQ (reference sequence). The ends were cut back, 2 bases at V and 5 bases at J, with 13 bases in the middle. The CDR3 DNA reads TGTGCCAGCAGCTTACAGGGGTCCCGGGACAATGAGCAGTTCTTC. It yields the protein CASSLQGSRDNEQFF.

This clonotype has at least ten counts. The chain recombines TRBV10-3 with TRBJ1-1, with 9 bases matching TRBD1. V was pared by 6 bases and J by 5 bases, with 4 bases of the junction left unmatched. Per germline, CDR1 ENHRY and CDR2 SYGVKD. CDR3 length: 13 residues. The CDR3 protein is CAISETGGTEAFF. The DNA for the CDR3 is TGTGCCATCAGCGAGACAGGGGGGACTGAAGCTTTCTTT.